Listed here is a single TCR beta chain. The antigen remains undetermined. The sample is drawn from a study of cytomegalovirus exposure and HLA in healthy donors. Study-wide context: About 80 million unique TCR sequences came from HLA-typed donors in an early release.

V gave up 8 bases and J gave up 0 bases, with 9 bases separating them. This CDR3 is 13 amino acids long. From germline, CDR1 is MRHNA and CDR2 SNTAGT. Vbeta (60) and Jbeta (13) primers were used in the PCR. Measured with immunoSEQ multiplex PCR; TCRdb has only the in-frame clones, and not every one. Counted here are some 150,000 clones, roughly 64% occurring once; the ten biggest clones make up about 2.9%. Study conclusions and caveats: TCR beta V segments were, for the most part, productive about 87% or about 30% of the time in an earlier analysis. Overall, about 160 TCR beta chains were annotated as cytomegalovirus-associated.

This TCR was recovered from a woman between 25 and 40 years old in good health and CMV-seropositive. The sample consisted of PBMCs. The gene calls are TRBV6-4 and TRBJ2-3; TRBD2 might be the D (5 bases). CDR3: CASRAESTDTQYF. CDR3 DNA sequence: TGTGCCAGCCGAGCGGAGAGCACAGATACGCAGTATTTT.